This paragraph covers one T cell receptor beta chain sequence. Its antigen is not identified. The V gene's germline CDR1 is SQVTM and CDR2 ANQGSEA. The V segment lost 6 bases and the J segment 4 bases; nucleotides outside the gene matches: 12. The CDR3 is 14 residues long. Profiling relied on immunoSEQ multiplex PCR, and the TCRdb table lists in-frame clones only, not all of them. The sample has 190,000 or so clones; around 80% are singletons. The data stem from a study of cytomegalovirus exposure and HLA in healthy donors. The study's findings and limits: Specific recognition of CMV antigens was confirmed in vitro for a few chains (all CMV-associated).

This rearrangement joins TRBV29-1 to TRBJ2-7, with 7 positions matching TRBD2. The clonotype originates from a woman aged 25-40 years in good health and CMV-seropositive. The source material was PBMCs. CDR3 loop: CSVEGGAGPYEQYF. CDR3 DNA: TGCAGCGTCGAGGGAGGGGCGGGACCATACGAGCAGTACTTC.